The clone carrying this T cell receptor beta chain was seen more than once but under ten times. The antigen is unknown. V was shortened by 4 bases and J by 12 bases, with 19 bases between the two germline ends. Per germline, CDR1 SGHTA and CDR2 FQGNSA. The CDR3 spans 14 residues. Sorted CD4+ subsets: naive, central memory, regulatory, stem cell-like memory (CD45RO/CCR7/CD25/CD127/CD95/CD27 panel). Every sorted population was more than 95% pure. This sample was taken from a study of beta chain features in type 1 diabetes. Expressed TCRB transcripts were sequenced because the isolated RNA had all been reverse transcribed beforehand. Only in-frame clones appear in the TCRdb table, and some are missing; sequencing was by immunoSEQ multiplex PCR. Of some 150,000 clones in the sample, around 9.3% were seen once. The study, taken as a whole, reports: Sequencing from cDNA could over-represent high-TCR-expressing cells. TCRB rearrangement may or may not be influenced by HLA type; here this remained unresolved.

The TCR comes from a man in his late teens or twenties in good health. The chain combines TRBV7-2 with TRBJ2-1; possibly TRBD1 for D (7 bases). The specimen sequenced was naive CD4+ T cells from blood. CDR3: CASSYRDSGDRQFF. The CDR3 bases are TGTGCCAGCAGCTACCGGGACTCGGGGGACAGGCAGTTCTTC.